This T cell receptor (beta chain) was documented in a study of T-cell reconstitution after alpha-beta-depleted transplantation in children. From germline, CDR1 is SGHTA and CDR2 FQGNSA. The CDR3 sequence is 14 residues long. J was trimmed by 4 bases and V by 4 bases; bases with no gene match: 3. Study-wide results and caveats: T-cell numbers and diversity one year post-transplant derived largely from freshly generated T cells. Where some patients showed high TCRbeta diversity at day 60, it came from recipient T cells and thymic progenitors that had survived. Expanded graft clones numbering several hundred reportedly gave rise to alpha-beta T cells about two months after transplant.

Researchers prepared the TCRbeta library using unique molecular identifiers, the study reports. TCRdb used MiXCR to reprocess the PCR reads, holding one entry per CDR3 protein. The sample has 500,000 or so distinct CDR3 sequences; about an eighth are singletons. Worth noting for this clonotype: Its antigen remains unknown.

This chain links TRBV7-2 with TRBJ1-3, with 8 bases lining up with TRBD1. Material: PBMCs, mostly from graft donor cells, obtained 180 days after TCRalphabeta/CD19-depleted stem cell transplant. The TCR sequence derives from a female patient aged 2-9 years who had a stem cell transplant for aplastic anemia, so the T cells may come from the graft donor. The CDR3 protein is CASSSGQGGNTIYF. DNA for the CDR3: TGTGCCAGCAGCTCCGGACAGGGAGGAAACACCATATATTTT.